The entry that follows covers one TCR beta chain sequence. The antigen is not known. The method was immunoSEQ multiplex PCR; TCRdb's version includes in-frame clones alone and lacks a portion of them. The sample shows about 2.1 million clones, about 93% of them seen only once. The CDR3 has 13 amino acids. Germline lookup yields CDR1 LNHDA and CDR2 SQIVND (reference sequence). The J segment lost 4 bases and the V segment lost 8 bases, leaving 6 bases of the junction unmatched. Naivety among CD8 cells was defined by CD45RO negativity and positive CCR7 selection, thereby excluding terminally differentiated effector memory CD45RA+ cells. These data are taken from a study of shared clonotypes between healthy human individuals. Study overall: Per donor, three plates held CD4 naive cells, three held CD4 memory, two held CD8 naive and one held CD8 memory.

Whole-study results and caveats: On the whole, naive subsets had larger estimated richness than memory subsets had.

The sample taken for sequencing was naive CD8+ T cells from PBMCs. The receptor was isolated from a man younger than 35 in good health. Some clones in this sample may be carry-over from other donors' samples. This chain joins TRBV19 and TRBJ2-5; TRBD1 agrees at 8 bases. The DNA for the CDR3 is TGTGCCAGTTCCTCAGGGGGCCCAGAGACCCAGTACTTC. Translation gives CASSSGGPETQYF.